The 26 T cell receptor beta chains in this list originate from one sample, sequenced in a study of brain metastases from non-small cell lung cancer. Profiled with immunoSEQ multiplex PCR; TCRdb holds only in-frame clones, not every one. Altogether roughly 2,000 clones are present, approximately 81% being singletons, with the ten largest covering about a tenth. The sample comprised primary lung tumor tissue. Receptors were obtained from a donor at least 40 years old with non-small cell lung cancer.

This chain uses TRBV5-6 with TRBJ2-2; 11 bases align to TRBD1. Trimming took 5 bases from V and 6 from J; bases not matched to a gene: 9. The CDR3 sequence is 16 residues long. Germline V CDR1 and CDR2: SGHDT, YYEEEE. In nucleotides, the CDR3 is TGTGCCAGCAGGAACCGGGACAGGGGGTTTTCCGGGGAGCTGTTTTTT. As protein: CASRNRDRGFSGELFF. The variable domain in full, with the rest retrieved from reference TRBV5-6 and TRBJ2-2, is DAGVTQSPTHLIKTRGQQVTLRCSPKSGHDTVSWYQQALGQGPQFIFQYYEEEERQRGNFPDRFSGHQFPNYSSELNVNALLLGDSALYLCASRNRDRGFSGELFFGEGSRLTVL.

The rearrangement joins TRBV6-5 to TRBJ2-2; D perhaps matches TRBD2 (6 bases). The CDR3 has 15 amino acids. V lost 7 bases to trimming and J lost 0 bases, with 12 bases between them. Germline V gene data show CDR1 as MNHEY and CDR2 as SVGAGI. The CDR3 coding sequence is TGTGCCAGCAAACCCGGAGGGGCGAACACCGGGGAGCTGTTTTTT. Translating it yields CASKPGGANTGELFF.

J is TRBJ1-6 and V is TRBV7-2; D remains ambiguous. Trimming took off 5 bases at V and 0 bases at J, with 11 bases between the two ends. The CDR3 length is 16 residues. CDR1 and CDR2 (germline): SGHTA, FQGNSA. CDR3 sequence reads: CASSPSPVSYNSPLHF. The CDR3 DNA sequence: TGTGCCAGCAGCCCCTCCCCAGTCTCCTATAATTCACCCCTCCACTTT.

This clone appeared a few times. V is TRBV2 and J is TRBJ2-5, with D hard to call. CDR1 is SNHLY, CDR2 FYNNEI, per germline. CDR3 size: 13 residues. The V gene lost 7 bases and the J gene lost 1 base, with 10 bases spanning the gap. The CDR3 is CASTMAVQETQYF. Here the CDR3 DNA reads TGTGCCAGCACAATGGCAGTCCAAGAGACCCAGTACTTC.

The chain is built from TRBV7-8 and TRBJ2-7, with 7 positions matching TRBD2. Losses at the gene ends were 1 base for V and 1 base for J; bases not matched to a gene: 10. Per the germline V gene, CDR1 is SGHVS and CDR2 is FQNEAQ. The CDR3 contains 17 residues. CDR3 sequence: CASSLGWGGMLSYEQYF. The CDR3 DNA is TGTGCCAGCAGCTTAGGTTGGGGAGGGATGCTATCCTACGAGCAGTACTTC.

This chain connects TRBV2 to TRBJ1-3; D remains unclear. From germline, CDR1 is SNHLY and CDR2 FYNNEI. V dropped 1 base and J dropped 0 bases, with 10 bases sitting between them. The CDR3 length is 16 residues. CDR3 DNA sequence: TGTGCCAGCAGTGAAGGTCGGTCGAGCTCTGGAAACACCATATATTTT. This encodes CASSEGRSSSGNTIYF.

The genes are TRBV6-5 and TRBJ2-7; perhaps TRBD2 as D (6 bases). The length of the CDR3 is 12 residues. V lost 7 bases, J lost 4 bases, and 11 bases lay in between. Germline V gene data show CDR1 as MNHEY and CDR2 as SVGAGI. As DNA, the CDR3 is TGTGCCAGCACCGGAGGGTTTTACGAGCAGTACTTC. Translating gives CASTGGFYEQYF.

This rearrangement joins TRBV21-1 to TRBJ1-2; the DNA was not used to check the table's D call, TRBD1. TRBV21-1 is a pseudogene segment. CDR3 size: 15 residues. CDR3 bases: TGTGCCAGCAGCAACGGGCAGGGCCCTAACTATGGCTACACCTTC. Its translation: CASSNGQGPNYGYTF.

V is TRBV3-1 (or the pseudogene TRBV3-2) and J is TRBJ2-1, with 12 bases identical to TRBD2. Germline CDR1 and CDR2: LGHDT and YNNKEL (reference sequence). Unmatched junction bases numbered 15, after V lost 2 bases and J lost 1 base. The CDR3 extends over 21 amino acids. CDR3 residues: CASSQHRPLAGGPRSYNEQFF. Here the CDR3 DNA reads TGTGCCAGCAGCCAACACCGGCCTCTAGCGGGGGGGCCTAGGTCCTACAATGAGCAGTTCTTC.

Here the CDR3 DNA reads TGCGCCAGCAGCTTGGGACTAGCGGGGCTCATCAGGTCCTACAATGAGCAGTTCTTC. Translation gives CASSLGLAGLIRSYNEQFF. The chain links TRBV5-1 to TRBJ2-1; 11 bases line up with TRBD2. The CDR3 extends over 19 amino acids. With 0 bases clipped from V and 1 base from J, the junction kept 9 bases outside the gene matches. CDR1 SGHRS and CDR2 YFSETQ come from the germline V gene. The variable domain in full, with the rest retrieved from reference TRBV5-1 and TRBJ2-1, is KAGVTQTPRYLIKTRGQQVTLSCSPISGHRSVSWYQQTPGQGLQFLFEYFSETQRNKGNFPGRFSGRQFSNSRSEMNVSTLELGDSALYLCASSLGLAGLIRSYNEQFFGPGTRLTVL.

The chain combines TRBV28 with TRBJ1-2; a possible D gene is TRBD1 (5 bases). V lost 8 bases, J lost 7 bases, and 14 bases lay in between. The germline gives CDR1 MDHEN, CDR2 SYDVKM. CDR3 length: 12 residues. CDR3 sequence (DNA): TGTGCCAGCCGAGATTTTGGGGGTGGCTACACCTTC. It is translated as CASRDFGGGYTF.

The V call is TRBV6-2 or TRBV6-3, the J call TRBJ1-1; D might be TRBD1 (6 bases). This CDR3 spans 14 amino acids. V was cut by 5 bases and J by 1 base, with 11 bases left in between. Germline V gene sequence: CDR1 MNHEY, CDR2 SVGEGT. In DNA form, the CDR3 reads TGTGCCAGCAGTACGGGACACCCGAACACTGAAGCTTTCTTT. Protein sequence: CASSTGHPNTEAFF.

The genes are TRBV5-6 and TRBJ1-2, with unresolved D. V dropped 0 bases and J dropped 4 bases, with 10 bases sitting between them. The CDR3 consists of 14 residues. Germline V gives CDR1 SGHDT, CDR2 YYEEEE. The CDR3 sequence is CASSLARPIYGYTF. In DNA form, the CDR3 reads TGTGCCAGCAGCTTGGCCCGGCCGATCTATGGCTACACCTTC.

This clone has only one observation. The rearrangement joins TRBV9 to TRBJ2-2; possibly TRBD1 for D (6 bases). Germline assignment: CDR1 SGDLS and CDR2 YYNGEE. V gave up 0 bases and J gave up 7 bases, with 19 bases separating them. This CDR3 region has 17 residues. This chain's CDR3 is CASSVAPSGRGGGELFF. Here the CDR3 DNA reads TGTGCCAGCAGCGTAGCTCCTTCGGGGCGAGGGGGCGGGGAGCTGTTTTTT. Complete variable domain (other parts from reference TRBV9 and TRBJ2-2): DSGVTQTPKHLITATGQRVTLRCSPRSGDLSVYWYQQSLDQGLQFLIQYYNGEERAKGNILERFSAQQFPDLHSELNLSSLELGDSALYFCASSVAPSGRGGGELFFGEGSRLTVL.

By sample share, this clone is large. V and J are TRBV3-1 (or the pseudogene TRBV3-2) and TRBJ2-1; D ambiguous. Between the trimmed V and J ends, which lost 1 base and 6 bases, there was a span of 16 bases. CDR1 is LGHDT, CDR2 YNNKEL, per germline (reference sequence). This CDR3 is built from 16 residues. CDR3 loop: CASSQGWGLAGNEQFF. The CDR3 DNA reads as TGTGCCAGCAGCCAAGGGTGGGGTCTGGCCGGCAATGAGCAGTTCTTC.

This clone was detected only a few times. The gene calls are TRBV29-1 and TRBJ1-1; D gene ambiguous. This CDR3 has 11 residues. Trimming cost V 5 bases and J 0 bases, with 4 bases left between them. Germline V gives CDR1 SQVTM, CDR2 ANQGSEA. The CDR3 DNA sequence: TGCAGCGTTTGGTTGAACACTGAAGCTTTCTTT. Amino acid sequence: CSVWLNTEAFF. The full variable domain, completed using reference TRBV29-1 and TRBJ1-1, is SAVISQKPSRDICQRGTSLTIQCQVDSQVTMMFWYRQQPGQSLTLIATANQGSEATYESGFVIDKFPISRPNLTFSTLTVSNMSPEDSSIYLCSVWLNTEAFFGQGTRLTVV.

The rearrangement links TRBV28 to TRBJ1-1, with TRBD1 as a possible D gene (6 bases). The CDR3 sequence is 13 residues long. Deletions cut 7 bases from V and 5 bases from J, with 14 bases between. The germline V gene has CDR1 MDHEN and CDR2 SYDVKM. The CDR3 loop reads CASTITGRTEAFF. The CDR3 nucleotides are TGTGCCAGCACCATAACAGGGAGAACTGAAGCTTTCTTT.

The chain recombines TRBV5-4 with TRBJ2-5; 7 bases agree with TRBD2. This CDR3 spans 14 amino acids. V shed 0 bases and J 2 bases; nucleotides not matched to a gene: 1. Germline V CDR1 and CDR2: SGHNT, YYREEE (reference sequence). The CDR3 loop reads CASSLGAGQETQYF. The CDR3 coding sequence is TGTGCCAGCAGCTTGGGAGCGGGGCAAGAGACCCAGTACTTC.

V and J are TRBV27 and TRBJ2-6; D is uncertain. This CDR3 is built from 15 residues. From germline, CDR1 is MNHEY and CDR2 SMNVEV (reference sequence). V was trimmed by 6 bases and J by 0 bases, leaving 9 bases between them. CDR3 in DNA: TGTGCCAGCAGGGGCAAGAGCTCTGGGGCCAACGTCCTGACTTTC. Translation gives CASRGKSSGANVLTF.

Worth noting for this clone: The junction and the germline gene differ at one end; a read error may be behind it. The chain links TRBV7-6 to TRBJ1-1, with unresolved D. This CDR3 spans 14 amino acids. Germline V gene sequence: CDR1 SGHVS, CDR2 FNYEAQ. DNA for the CDR3: TGTGCCAGCAGTCCCCGGGAGAAGAACACTAAAGCTTTCTTT. This codes for CASSPREKNTKAFF. Full variable domain (missing parts from reference TRBV7-6 and TRBJ1-1): GAGVSQSPRYKVTKRGQDVALRCDPISGHVSLYWYRQALGQGPEFLTYFNYEAQQDKSGLPNDRFSAERPEGSISTLTIQRTEQRDSAMYRCASSPREKNTKAFFGQGTRLTVV.

V is TRBV28 and J is TRBJ1-1; D is possibly TRBD1 (5 bases). The germline V gene has CDR1 MDHEN and CDR2 SYDVKM. V was shortened by 6 bases and J by 2 bases, with 10 bases between the two germline ends. This CDR3 is 13 amino acids long. CDR3 in DNA: TGTGCCAGCAGGACCCAGGGTAACACTGAAGCTTTCTTT. It is translated as CASRTQGNTEAFF.

This sequence joins TRBV24-1 and TRBJ2-2; 10 bases agree with TRBD2. The CDR3 is 18 amino acids. CDR1 and CDR2 from the germline V gene are KGHDR and SFDVKD. The V and J ends lost 3 bases and 3 bases, in that order; junction bases with no gene match: 9. The DNA for the CDR3 is TGTGCCACCAGTGATCAGAGGCTAGCGGGGGACTACACCGGGGAGCTGTTTTTT. As protein: CATSDQRLAGDYTGELFF.

This chain connects TRBV6-5 to TRBJ1-4; no firm D call. The length of the CDR3 is 13 residues. V lost 4 bases and J 5 bases, leaving 8 bases between the germline ends. The germline V gene has CDR1 MNHEY and CDR2 SVGAGI. CDR3 in amino acids: CASSSAENEKLFF. CDR3 DNA sequence: TGTGCCAGCAGTTCCGCAGAGAATGAAAAACTGTTTTTT.

The rearrangement joins TRBV6-5 to TRBJ2-7; possible D gene TRBD1, 6 bases. V was clipped by 6 bases and J by 4 bases, with 16 bases between them. CDR3 length: 14 residues. Germline CDR1 reads MNHEY; CDR2 reads SVGAGI. The CDR3 sequence: CASRSGTTTYEQYF. CDR3 DNA: TGTGCCAGCAGATCCGGGACAACTACTTACGAGCAGTACTTC.

The chain joins TRBV4-3 to TRBJ1-2, with unresolved D. Germline CDR1 reads LGHNA; CDR2 reads YSLEER. Trimming took off 0 bases at V and 4 bases at J, with 12 bases between the two ends. This CDR3 is 15 amino acids long. In DNA form, the CDR3 reads TGCGCCAGCAGCCAAGAATTAGGACCGAGCTATGGCTACACCTTC. As protein: CASSQELGPSYGYTF.

Here the CDR3 DNA reads TGTGCCGGGTCGACTGGCAACGAAGAGACCCAGTACTTC. Encoded protein: CAGSTGNEETQYF. The chain employs TRBV28 and TRBJ2-5; D gene ambiguous. V was pared by 11 bases and J by 3 bases, with 16 bases between. The CDR3 covers 13 residues. The germline V gene encodes CDR1 MDHEN and CDR2 SYDVKM.